This T cell receptor (beta chain) was found in a study of blood T cell repertoires in COVID-19. About the research overall: Sites across the United States, Italy and Spain contributed samples from acute and convalescent COVID-19. T cells, B-cell-depleted T cells, or PBMCs provided the cDNA or gDNA that served as material.

In the study's own analysis: Amplified reference gene primers provided the basis for estimating nucleated cell counts. Method: immunoSEQ multiplex PCR; TCRdb's copy keeps in-frame clones and lacks some. V and J calls and clone size are as listed in that table; D and trimming were resolved from the DNA. The data contain 40,000 to 50,000 clones, around 82% of them singletons. V lost 5 bases and J 8 bases, leaving 15 bases between the germline ends. The CDR3 has 13 amino acids. Germline values: CDR1 SEHNR, CDR2 FQNEAQ (reference sequence). This chain connects TRBV7-9 to TRBJ1-2; D unresolved. Input material: peripheral blood. The clonotype comes from a man between 35 and 55 years old with active or convalescent COVID-19. The DNA of the CDR3 is TGTGCCAGCAGCCCCTCAGATATTCACGGCTACACCTTC. This codes for CASSPSDIHGYTF.